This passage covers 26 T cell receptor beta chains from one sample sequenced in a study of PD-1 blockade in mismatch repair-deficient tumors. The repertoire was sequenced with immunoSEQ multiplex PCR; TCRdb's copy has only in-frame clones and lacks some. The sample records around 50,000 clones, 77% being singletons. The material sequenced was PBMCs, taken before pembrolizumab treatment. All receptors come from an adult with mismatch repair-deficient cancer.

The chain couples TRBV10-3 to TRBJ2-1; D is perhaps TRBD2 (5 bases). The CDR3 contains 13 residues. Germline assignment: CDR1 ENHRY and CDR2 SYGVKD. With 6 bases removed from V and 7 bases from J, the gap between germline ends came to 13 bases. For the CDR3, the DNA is TGTGCCATCAGGCCGGAGGTGGGGAATGAGCAGTTCTTC. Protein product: CAIRPEVGNEQFF.

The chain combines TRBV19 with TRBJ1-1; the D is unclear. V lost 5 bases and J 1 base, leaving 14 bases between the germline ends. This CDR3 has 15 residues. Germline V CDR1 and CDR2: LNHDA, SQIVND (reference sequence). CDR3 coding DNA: TGTGCCAGTAGTCCCCGACGACACACGAACACTGAAGCTTTCTTT. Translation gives CASSPRRHTNTEAFF.

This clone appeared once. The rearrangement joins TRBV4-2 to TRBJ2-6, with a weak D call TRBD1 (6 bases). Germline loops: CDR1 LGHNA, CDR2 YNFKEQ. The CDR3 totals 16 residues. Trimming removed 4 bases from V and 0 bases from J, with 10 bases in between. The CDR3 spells CASSPSDSSGANVLTF. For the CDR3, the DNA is TGTGCCAGCAGCCCCTCGGACAGCTCTGGGGCCAACGTCCTGACTTTC.

The CDR3 loop is CASSIRRGTYEQYF. CDR3 nucleotides: TGTGCCAGTAGTATAAGAAGAGGAACCTACGAGCAGTACTTC. The chain recombines TRBV19 with TRBJ2-7; D remains unclear. CDR1 LNHDA and CDR2 SQIVND come from the germline V gene (reference sequence). V lost 2 bases, J lost 2 bases, and 10 bases lay in between. The CDR3 covers 14 residues.

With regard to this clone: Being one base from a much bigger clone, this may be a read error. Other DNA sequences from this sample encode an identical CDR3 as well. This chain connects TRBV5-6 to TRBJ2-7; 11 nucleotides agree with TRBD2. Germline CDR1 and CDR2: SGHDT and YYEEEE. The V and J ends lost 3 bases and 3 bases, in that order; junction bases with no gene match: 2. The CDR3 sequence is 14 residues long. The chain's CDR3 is CASSYGTSGYEQYF. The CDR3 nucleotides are TGTGCCAGCAGCTATGGGACTAGCGGCTACGAGCAGTACTTC. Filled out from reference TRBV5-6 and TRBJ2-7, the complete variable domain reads DAGVTQSPTHLIKTRGQQVTLRCSPKSGHDTVSWYQQALGQGPQFIFQYYEEEERQRGNFPDRFSGHQFPNYSSELNVNALLLGDSALYLCASSYGTSGYEQYFGPGTRLTVT.

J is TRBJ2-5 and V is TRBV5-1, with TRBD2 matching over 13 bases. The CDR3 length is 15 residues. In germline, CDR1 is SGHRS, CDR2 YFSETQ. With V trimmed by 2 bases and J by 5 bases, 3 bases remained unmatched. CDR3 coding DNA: TGCGCCAGCAGCTTTGGACTAGCGGGAGTTGAGACCCAGTACTTC. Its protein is CASSFGLAGVETQYF.

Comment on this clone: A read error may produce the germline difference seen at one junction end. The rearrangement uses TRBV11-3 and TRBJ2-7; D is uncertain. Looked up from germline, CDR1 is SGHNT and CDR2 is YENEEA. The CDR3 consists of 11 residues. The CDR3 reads CASSFDTRPFF. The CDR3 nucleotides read TGTGCCAGCAGCTTTGACACCAGACCTTTCTTC.

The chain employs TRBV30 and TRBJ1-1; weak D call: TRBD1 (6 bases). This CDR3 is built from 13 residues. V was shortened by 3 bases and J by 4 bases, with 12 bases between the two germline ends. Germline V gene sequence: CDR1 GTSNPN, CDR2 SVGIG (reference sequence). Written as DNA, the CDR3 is TGTGCCTGGAGCAGGGGTTTTGGCACTGAAGCTTTCTTT. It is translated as CAWSRGFGTEAFF.

The CDR3 nucleotides read TGTGCCAGCAGTGACGGACTAGCGGGTTCCTACAATGAGCAGTTCTTC. Translation: CASSDGLAGSYNEQFF. The chain has TRBV25-1 and TRBJ2-1, with 11 bases identical to TRBD2. Germline assignment: CDR1 MGHDK and CDR2 SYGVNS. The CDR3 is made up of 16 amino acids. J lost 1 base, V lost 3 bases, and 2 bases had no gene match.

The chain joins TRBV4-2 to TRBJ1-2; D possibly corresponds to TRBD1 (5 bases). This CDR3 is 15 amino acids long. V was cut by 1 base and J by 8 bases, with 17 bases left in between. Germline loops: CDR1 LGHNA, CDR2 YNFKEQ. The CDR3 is CASSQGAGNLGGYTF. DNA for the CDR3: TGTGCCAGCAGCCAAGGCGCAGGGAATTTAGGCGGCTACACCTTC.

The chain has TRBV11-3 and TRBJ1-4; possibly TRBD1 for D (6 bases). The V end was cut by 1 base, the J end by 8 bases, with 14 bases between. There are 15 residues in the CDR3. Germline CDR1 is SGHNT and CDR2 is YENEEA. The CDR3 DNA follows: TGTGCCAGCAGCTTAGTGACGAGGGGGAGCGAAAAACTGTTTTTT. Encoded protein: CASSLVTRGSEKLFF.

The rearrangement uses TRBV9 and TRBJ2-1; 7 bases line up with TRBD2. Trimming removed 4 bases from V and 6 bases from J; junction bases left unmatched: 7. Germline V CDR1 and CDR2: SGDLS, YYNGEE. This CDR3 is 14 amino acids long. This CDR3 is CASSPMTSSNEQFF. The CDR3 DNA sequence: TGTGCCAGCAGCCCGATGACTAGCAGCAATGAGCAGTTCTTC.

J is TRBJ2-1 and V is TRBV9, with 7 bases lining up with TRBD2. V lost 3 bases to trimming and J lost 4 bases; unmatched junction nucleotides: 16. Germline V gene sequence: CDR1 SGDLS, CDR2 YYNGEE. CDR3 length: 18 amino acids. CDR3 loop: CASSARPLTSARYNEQFF. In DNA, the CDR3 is TGTGCCAGCAGCGCGCGTCCCCTCACTAGCGCGCGTTACAATGAGCAGTTCTTC.

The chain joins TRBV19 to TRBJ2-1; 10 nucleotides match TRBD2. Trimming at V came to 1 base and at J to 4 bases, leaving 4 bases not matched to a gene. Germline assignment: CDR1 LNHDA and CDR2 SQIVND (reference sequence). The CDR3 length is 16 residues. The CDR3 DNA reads TGTGCCAGTAGTATAGTAGGACTAGCGGAATACAATGAGCAGTTCTTC. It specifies CASSIVGLAEYNEQFF.

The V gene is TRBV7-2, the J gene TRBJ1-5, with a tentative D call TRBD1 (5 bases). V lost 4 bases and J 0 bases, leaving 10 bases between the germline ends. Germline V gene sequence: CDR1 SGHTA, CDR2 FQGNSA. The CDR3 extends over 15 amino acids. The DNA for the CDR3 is TGTGCCAGCAGCTCCTACAGGAATAGCAATCAGCCCCAGCATTTT. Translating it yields CASSSYRNSNQPQHF.

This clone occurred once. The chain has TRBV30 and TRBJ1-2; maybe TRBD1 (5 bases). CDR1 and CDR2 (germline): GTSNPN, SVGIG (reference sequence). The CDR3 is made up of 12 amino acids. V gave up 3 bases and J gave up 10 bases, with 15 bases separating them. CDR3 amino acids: CAWRLRGADYTF. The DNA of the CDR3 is TGTGCCTGGAGATTAAGGGGTGCGGACTACACCTTC. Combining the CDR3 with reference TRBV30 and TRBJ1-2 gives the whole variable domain SQTIHQWPATLVQPVGSPLSLECTVEGTSNPNLYWYRQAAGRGLQLLFYSVGIGQISSEVPQNLSASRPQDRQFILSSKKLLLSDSGFYLCAWRLRGADYTFGSGTRLTVV.

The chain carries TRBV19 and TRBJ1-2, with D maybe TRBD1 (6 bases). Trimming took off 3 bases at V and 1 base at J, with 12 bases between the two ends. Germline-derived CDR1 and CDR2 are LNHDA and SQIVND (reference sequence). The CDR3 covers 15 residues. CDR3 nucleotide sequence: TGTGCCAGTAGTATCGGACAGTACTATAACTATGGCTACACCTTC. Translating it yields CASSIGQYYNYGYTF.

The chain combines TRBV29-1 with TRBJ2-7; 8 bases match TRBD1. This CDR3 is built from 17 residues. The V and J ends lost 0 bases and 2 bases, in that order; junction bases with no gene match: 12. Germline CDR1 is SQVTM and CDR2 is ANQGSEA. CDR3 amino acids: CSVEEASWDRRTYEQYF. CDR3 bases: TGCAGCGTTGAAGAGGCTAGTTGGGACAGGCGGACCTACGAGCAGTACTTC.

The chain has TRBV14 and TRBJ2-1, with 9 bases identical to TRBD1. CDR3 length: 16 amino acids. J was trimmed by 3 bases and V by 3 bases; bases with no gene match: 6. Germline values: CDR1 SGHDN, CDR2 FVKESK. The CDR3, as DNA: TGTGCCAGCAGCCAGGGGACAGGGTTGGGCTACAATGAGCAGTTCTTC. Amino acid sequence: CASSQGTGLGYNEQFF. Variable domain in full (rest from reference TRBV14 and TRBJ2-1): EAGVTQFPSHSVIEKGQTVTLRCDPISGHDNLYWYRRVMGKEIKFLLHFVKESKQDESGMPNNRFLAERTGGTYSTLKVQPAELEDSGVYFCASSQGTGLGYNEQFFGPGTRLTVL.

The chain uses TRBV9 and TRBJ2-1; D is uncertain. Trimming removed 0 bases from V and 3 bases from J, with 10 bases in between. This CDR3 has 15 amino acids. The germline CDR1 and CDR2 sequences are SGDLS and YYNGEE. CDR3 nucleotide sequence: TGTGCCAGCAGCGTAGCTGGGCTACTCTACAATGAGCAGTTCTTC. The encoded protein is CASSVAGLLYNEQFF.

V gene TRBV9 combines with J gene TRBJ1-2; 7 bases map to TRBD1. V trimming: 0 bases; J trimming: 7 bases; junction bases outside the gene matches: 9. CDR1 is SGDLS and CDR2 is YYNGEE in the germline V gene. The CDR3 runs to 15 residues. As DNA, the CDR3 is TGTGCCAGCAGCGTAGCTGCACAGGGGCTGGGTGGCTACACCTTC. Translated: CASSVAAQGLGGYTF.

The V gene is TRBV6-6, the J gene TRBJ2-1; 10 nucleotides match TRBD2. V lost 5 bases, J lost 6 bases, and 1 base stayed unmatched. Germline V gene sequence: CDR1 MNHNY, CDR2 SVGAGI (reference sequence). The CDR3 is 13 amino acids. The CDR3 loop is CASSEREGNEQFF. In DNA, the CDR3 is TGTGCCAGCAGTGAGCGGGAGGGCAATGAGCAGTTCTTC.

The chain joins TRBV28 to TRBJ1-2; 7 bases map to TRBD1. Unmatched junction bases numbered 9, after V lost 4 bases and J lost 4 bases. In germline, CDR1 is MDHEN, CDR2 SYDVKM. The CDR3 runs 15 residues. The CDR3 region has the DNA TGTGCCAGCAGTTGGGAGGACAGGACCCTCTATGGCTACACCTTC. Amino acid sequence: CASSWEDRTLYGYTF.

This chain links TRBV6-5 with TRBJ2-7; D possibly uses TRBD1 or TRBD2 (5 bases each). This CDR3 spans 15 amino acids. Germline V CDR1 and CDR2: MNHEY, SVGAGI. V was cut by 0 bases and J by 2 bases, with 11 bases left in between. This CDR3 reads CASSYSTEGTYEQYF. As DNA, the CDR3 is TGTGCCAGCAGTTACTCGACAGAGGGGACCTACGAGCAGTACTTC.

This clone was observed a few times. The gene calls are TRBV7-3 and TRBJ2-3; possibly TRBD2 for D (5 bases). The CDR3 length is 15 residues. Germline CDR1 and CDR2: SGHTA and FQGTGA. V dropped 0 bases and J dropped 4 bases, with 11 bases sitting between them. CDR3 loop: CASSLTAASSDTQYF. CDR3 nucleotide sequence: TGTGCCAGCAGCTTAACGGCGGCTAGCTCAGATACGCAGTATTTT.

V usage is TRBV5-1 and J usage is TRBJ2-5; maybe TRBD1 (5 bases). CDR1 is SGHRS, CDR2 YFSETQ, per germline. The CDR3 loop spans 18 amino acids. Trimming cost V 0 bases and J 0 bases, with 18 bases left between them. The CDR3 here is CASSLDFYRAGNQETQYF. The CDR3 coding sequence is TGCGCCAGCAGCTTGGATTTCTACAGAGCAGGGAACCAAGAGACCCAGTACTTC.